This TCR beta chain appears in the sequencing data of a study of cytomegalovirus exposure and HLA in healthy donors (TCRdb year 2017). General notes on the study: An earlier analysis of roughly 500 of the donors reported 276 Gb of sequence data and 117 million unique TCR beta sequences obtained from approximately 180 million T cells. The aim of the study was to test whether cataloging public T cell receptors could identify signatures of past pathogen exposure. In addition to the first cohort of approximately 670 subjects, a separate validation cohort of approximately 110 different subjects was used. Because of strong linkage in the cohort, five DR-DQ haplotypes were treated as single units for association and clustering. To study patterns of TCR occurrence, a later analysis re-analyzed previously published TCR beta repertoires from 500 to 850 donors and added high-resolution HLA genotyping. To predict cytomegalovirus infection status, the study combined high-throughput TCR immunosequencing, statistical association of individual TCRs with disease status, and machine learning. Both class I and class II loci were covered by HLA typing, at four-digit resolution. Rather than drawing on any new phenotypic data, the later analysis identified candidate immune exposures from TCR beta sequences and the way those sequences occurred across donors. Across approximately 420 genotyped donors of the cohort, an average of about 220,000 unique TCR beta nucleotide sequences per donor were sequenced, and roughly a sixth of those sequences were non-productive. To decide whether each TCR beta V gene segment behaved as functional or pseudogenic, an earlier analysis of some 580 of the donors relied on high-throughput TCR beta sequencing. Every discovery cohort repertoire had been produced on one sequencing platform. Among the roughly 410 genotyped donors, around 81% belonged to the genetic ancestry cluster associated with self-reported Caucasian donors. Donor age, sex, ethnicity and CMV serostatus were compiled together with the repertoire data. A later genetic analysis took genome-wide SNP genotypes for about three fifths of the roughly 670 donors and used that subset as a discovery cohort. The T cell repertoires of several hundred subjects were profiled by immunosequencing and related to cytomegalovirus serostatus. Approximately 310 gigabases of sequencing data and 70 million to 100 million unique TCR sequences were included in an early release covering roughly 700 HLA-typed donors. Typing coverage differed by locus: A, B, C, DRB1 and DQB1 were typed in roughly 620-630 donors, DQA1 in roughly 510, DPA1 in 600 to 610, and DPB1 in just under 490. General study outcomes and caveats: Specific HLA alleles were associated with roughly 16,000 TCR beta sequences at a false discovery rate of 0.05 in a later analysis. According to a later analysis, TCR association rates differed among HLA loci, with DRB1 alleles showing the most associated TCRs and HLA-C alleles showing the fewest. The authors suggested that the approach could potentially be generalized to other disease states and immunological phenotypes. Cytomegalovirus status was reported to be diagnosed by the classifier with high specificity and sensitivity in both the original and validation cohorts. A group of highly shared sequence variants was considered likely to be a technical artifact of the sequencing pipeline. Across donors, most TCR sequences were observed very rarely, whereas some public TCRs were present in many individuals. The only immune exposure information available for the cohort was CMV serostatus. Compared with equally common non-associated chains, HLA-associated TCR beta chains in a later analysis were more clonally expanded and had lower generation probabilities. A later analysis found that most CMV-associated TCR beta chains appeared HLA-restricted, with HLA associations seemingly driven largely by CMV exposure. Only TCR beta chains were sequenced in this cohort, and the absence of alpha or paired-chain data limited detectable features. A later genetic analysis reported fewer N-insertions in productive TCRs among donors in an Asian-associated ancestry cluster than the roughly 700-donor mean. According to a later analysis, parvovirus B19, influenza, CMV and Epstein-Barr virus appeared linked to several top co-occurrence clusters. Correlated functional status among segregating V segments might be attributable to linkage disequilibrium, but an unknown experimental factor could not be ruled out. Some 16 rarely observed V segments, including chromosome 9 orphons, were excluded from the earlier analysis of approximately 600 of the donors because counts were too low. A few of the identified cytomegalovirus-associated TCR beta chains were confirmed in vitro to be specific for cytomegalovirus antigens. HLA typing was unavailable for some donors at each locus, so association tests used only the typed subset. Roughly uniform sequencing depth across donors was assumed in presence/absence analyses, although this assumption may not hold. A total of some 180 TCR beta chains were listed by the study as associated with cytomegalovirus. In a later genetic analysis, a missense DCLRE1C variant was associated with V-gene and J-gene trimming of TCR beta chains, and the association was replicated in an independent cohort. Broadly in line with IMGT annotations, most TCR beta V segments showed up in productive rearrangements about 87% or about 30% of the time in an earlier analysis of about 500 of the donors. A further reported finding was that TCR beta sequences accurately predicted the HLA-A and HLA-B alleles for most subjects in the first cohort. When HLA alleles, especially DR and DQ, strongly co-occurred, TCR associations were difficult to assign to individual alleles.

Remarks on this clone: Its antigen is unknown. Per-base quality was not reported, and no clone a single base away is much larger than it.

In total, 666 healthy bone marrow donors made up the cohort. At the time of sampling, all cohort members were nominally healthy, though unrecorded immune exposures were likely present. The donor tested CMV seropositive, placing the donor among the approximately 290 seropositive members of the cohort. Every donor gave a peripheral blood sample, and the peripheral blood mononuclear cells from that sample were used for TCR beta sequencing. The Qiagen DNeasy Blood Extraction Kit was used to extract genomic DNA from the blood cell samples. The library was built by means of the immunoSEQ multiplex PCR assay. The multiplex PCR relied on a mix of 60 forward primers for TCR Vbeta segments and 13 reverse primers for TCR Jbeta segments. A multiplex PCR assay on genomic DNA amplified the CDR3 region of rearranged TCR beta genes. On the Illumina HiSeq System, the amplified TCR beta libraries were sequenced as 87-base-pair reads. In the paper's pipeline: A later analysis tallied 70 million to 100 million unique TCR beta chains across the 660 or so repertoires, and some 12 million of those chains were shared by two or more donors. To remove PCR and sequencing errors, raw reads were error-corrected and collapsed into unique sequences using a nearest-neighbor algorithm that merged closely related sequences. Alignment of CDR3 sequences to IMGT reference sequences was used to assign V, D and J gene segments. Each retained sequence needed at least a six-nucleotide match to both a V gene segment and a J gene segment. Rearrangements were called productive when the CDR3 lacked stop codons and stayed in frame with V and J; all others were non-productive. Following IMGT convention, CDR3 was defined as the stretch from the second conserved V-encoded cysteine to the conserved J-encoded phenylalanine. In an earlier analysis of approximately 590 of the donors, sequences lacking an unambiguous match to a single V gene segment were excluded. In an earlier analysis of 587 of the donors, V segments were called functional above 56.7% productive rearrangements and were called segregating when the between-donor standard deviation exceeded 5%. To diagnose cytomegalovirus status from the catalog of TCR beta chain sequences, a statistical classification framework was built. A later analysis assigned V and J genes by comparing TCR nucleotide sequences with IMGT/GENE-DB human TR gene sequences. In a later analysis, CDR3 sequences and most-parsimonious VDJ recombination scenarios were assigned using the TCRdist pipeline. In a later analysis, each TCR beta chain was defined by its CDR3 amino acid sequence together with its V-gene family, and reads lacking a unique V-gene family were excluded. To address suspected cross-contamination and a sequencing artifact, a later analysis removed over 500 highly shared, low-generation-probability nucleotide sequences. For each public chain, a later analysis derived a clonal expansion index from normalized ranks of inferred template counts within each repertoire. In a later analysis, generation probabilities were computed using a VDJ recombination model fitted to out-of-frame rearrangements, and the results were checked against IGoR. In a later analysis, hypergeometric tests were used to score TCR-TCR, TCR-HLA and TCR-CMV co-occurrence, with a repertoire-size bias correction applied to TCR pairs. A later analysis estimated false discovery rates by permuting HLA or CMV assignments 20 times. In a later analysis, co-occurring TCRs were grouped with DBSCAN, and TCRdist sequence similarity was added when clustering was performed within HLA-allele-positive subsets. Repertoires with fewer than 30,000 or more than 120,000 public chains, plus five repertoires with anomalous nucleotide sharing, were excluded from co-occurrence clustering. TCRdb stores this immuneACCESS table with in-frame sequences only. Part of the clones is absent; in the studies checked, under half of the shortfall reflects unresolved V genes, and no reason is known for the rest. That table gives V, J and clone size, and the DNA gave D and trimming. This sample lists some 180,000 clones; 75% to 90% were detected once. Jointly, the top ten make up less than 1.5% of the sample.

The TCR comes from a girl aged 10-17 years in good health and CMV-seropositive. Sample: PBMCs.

The CDR3 is CASSLFPGSNTEAFF. DNA sequence: TGTGCCAGCAGCTTATTTCCAGGTTCAAACACTGAAGCTTTCTTT. The chain is made from TRBV7-6 and TRBJ1-1; no D gene call is confident. Including cysteine and phenylalanine, the CDR3 has 15 amino acids. The only DNA kept is the CDR3, 45 bases in frame from the first base. V and J are truncated by 2 bases and 2 bases respectively, leaving an intervening sequence of 12 bases. CDR1 and CDR2 are read off the germline V gene as SGHVS and FNYEAQ.